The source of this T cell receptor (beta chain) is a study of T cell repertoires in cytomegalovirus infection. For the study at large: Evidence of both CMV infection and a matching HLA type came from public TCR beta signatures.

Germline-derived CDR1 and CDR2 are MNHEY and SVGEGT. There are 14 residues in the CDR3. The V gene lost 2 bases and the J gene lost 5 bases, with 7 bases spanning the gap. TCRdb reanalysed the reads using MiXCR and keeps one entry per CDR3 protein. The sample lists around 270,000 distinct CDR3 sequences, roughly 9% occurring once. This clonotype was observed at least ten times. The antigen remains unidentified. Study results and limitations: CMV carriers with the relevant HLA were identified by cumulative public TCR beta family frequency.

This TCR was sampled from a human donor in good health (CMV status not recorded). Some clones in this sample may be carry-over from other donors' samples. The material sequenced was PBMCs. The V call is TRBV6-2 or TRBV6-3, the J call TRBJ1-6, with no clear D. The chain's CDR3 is CASSYVGNNSPLHF. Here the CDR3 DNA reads TGTGCCAGCAGTTACGTGGGGAATAATTCACCCCTCCACTTT.